This TCR beta chain was captured in a study of T cells in localized non-small cell lung cancer. V was clipped by 1 base and J by 5 bases, with 12 bases between them. In germline, CDR1 is SGHDT, CDR2 YYEEEE. This CDR3 has 15 residues. Profiling relied on immunoSEQ multiplex PCR, and the TCRdb table lists in-frame clones only, not all of them. This table has some 82,000 clones, over 70% appearing once. Source: PBMCs, taken before any cancer treatment. This receptor was obtained from a man between 40 and 69 years old with stage II squamous cell lung carcinoma. The gene calls are TRBV5-6 and TRBJ2-2; D remains ambiguous. The CDR3 coding sequence is TGTGCCAGCAGCTTGTTCCCTAAACAGACCGGGGAGCTGTTTTTT. Its translation is CASSLFPKQTGELFF.